A single sample is the source of the 22 T cell receptor beta chains below, sequenced in a study of low-dose radiotherapy and immunotherapy resistance in tumors. cDNA synthesis used a TRAV/TRBV-specific primer set for both chains. Both a constant-region primer and a V-primer adapter served to amplify TCRs across 15 to 20 PCR cycles. TCRdb ran MiXCR on the reads and lists one entry per CDR3 protein. The sample lists about 35,000 distinct CDR3 sequences; 20% to 25% were seen once. Time point meaning: after trial treatment. Treatment meaning: LDRT plus nivolumab, ipilimumab, low-dose cyclophosphamide and aspirin (RACIN trial). Sequenced here: PBMCs, sampled after low-dose radiotherapy plus immunotherapy. These receptors came from a female donor with ovarian cancer.

The chain has TRBV19 and TRBJ2-7, with D perhaps TRBD1 or TRBD2 (5 bases each). CDR1 is LNHDA, CDR2 SQIVND, per germline (reference sequence). Trimming pared 4 bases from V and 2 bases from J, leaving 12 bases between. The length of the CDR3 is 14 residues. In DNA form, the CDR3 reads TGTGCCAGTAGTAGGGGAGTGGGGCCCTACGAGCAGTACTTC. Protein product: CASSRGVGPYEQYF.

With regard to this clonotype: It is likely a read error: a sequence one base away is far more abundant. The chain has TRBV6-5 and TRBJ2-3, with a weak D call TRBD2 (5 bases). V gave up 8 bases and J gave up 9 bases, with 15 bases separating them. Germline CDR1 reads MNHEY; CDR2 reads SVGAGI. This CDR3 comprises 12 residues. In DNA, the CDR3 is TGTGCCAGCGGCTTGAGGGCCGGGACGCAGTATTTT. Protein sequence: CASGLRAGTQYF.

On this clonotype itself: With only one base between it and a far larger clone, this is likely a read error. The V call is TRBV5-3, the J call TRBJ1-5; 9 bases match TRBD1. TRBV5-3 belongs to the ORF category, with a function that is uncertain. The CDR3 consists of 14 residues. The CDR3 sequence: CVSSPGTGNQPQHF. The DNA of the CDR3 is TGTGTCAGCAGTCCCGGGACAGGGAATCAGCCCCAGCATTTT.

At least ten counts were recorded for this clonotype. The V and J genes are TRBV5-1 and TRBJ2-7; D perhaps matches TRBD1 (6 bases). This CDR3 region has 12 residues. The V gene lost 4 bases and the J gene lost 6 bases, with 11 bases spanning the gap. Germline V gene sequence: CDR1 SGHRS, CDR2 YFSETQ. Written as DNA, the CDR3 is TGCGCCAGCAGCCTCCAGGGGAGCGAGCAGTACTTC. It is translated as CASSLQGSEQYF. The variable domain in full, completed from reference TRBV5-1 and TRBJ2-7, reads KAGVTQTPRYLIKTRGQQVTLSCSPISGHRSVSWYQQTPGQGLQFLFEYFSETQRNKGNFPGRFSGRQFSNSRSEMNVSTLELGDSALYLCASSLQGSEQYFGPGTRLTVT.

This clonotype is categorized as medium-sized. The rearrangement joins TRBV5-1 to TRBJ2-7; 7 nucleotides line up with TRBD2. Per the germline V gene, CDR1 is SGHRS and CDR2 is YFSETQ. The CDR3 totals 16 residues. V lost 4 bases and J lost 0; bases outside the gene matches: 10. CDR3 sequence reads: CASSGLAGLDSYEQYF. The CDR3 bases are TGCGCCAGCAGCGGATTAGCGGGCCTAGACTCCTACGAGCAGTACTTC.

This clonotype was seen ten or more times. This chain uses TRBV5-1 with TRBJ2-7, with D unclear. V was clipped by 0 bases and J by 0 bases, with 7 bases between them. The V gene's germline CDR1 is SGHRS and CDR2 YFSETQ. The CDR3 has 14 amino acids. For the CDR3, the DNA is TGCGCCAGCAGCTTGGTTCCAGCCTCCTACGAGCAGTACTTC. Encoded protein: CASSLVPASYEQYF. Supplemented by reference TRBV5-1 and TRBJ2-7, the full variable domain reads KAGVTQTPRYLIKTRGQQVTLSCSPISGHRSVSWYQQTPGQGLQFLFEYFSETQRNKGNFPGRFSGRQFSNSRSEMNVSTLELGDSALYLCASSLVPASYEQYFGPGTRLTVT.

This clonotype appeared many times. This rearrangement joins TRBV28 to TRBJ2-6; 8 nucleotides align to TRBD1. There are 18 residues in the CDR3. Germline V gene sequence: CDR1 MDHEN, CDR2 SYDVKM. Losses at the gene ends were 3 bases for V and 0 bases for J; bases not matched to a gene: 7. The CDR3 reads CASSLGGQAPSGANVLTF. The DNA for the CDR3 is TGTGCCAGCAGTTTGGGGGGACAGGCGCCCTCTGGGGCCAACGTCCTGACTTTC.

This clonotype was detected many times. The V and J genes are TRBV24-1 and TRBJ2-1, with TRBD2 matching over 12 bases. V shed 3 bases and J 7 bases; nucleotides not matched to a gene: 6. Germline assignment: CDR1 KGHDR and CDR2 SFDVKD. CDR3 length: 16 residues. CDR3 nucleotide sequence: TGTGCCACCAGTGATCCGACTAGCGGGGGAGGGAATGAGCAGTTCTTC. Translated, it gives CATSDPTSGGGNEQFF.

In this sample, this clonotype turned up a few times. The rearrangement uses TRBV20-1 and TRBJ1-1; possibly TRBD1 for D (6 bases). Trimming cost V 3 bases and J 5 bases, with 10 bases left between them. The CDR3 sequence is 12 residues long. The germline V gene encodes CDR1 DFQATT and CDR2 SNEGSKA (reference sequence). DNA for the CDR3: TGCAGTGCTAGTCAGGGGCGGACTGAAGCTTTCTTT. As protein: CSASQGRTEAFF.

This clonotype showed up many times. V and J are TRBV10-3 and TRBJ2-5; tentatively, D is TRBD1 (6 bases). This CDR3 region has 14 residues. The germline V gene has CDR1 ENHRY and CDR2 SYGVKD. V was pared by 2 bases and J by 3 bases, with 10 bases between. The CDR3 here is CAISEKGDEETQYF. The CDR3, as DNA: TGTGCCATCAGTGAGAAGGGGGACGAAGAGACCCAGTACTTC.

This clonotype was detected many times. V usage is TRBV9 and J usage is TRBJ2-1, with D perhaps given as TRBD1 or TRBD2 (5 bases each). Germline V gene data show CDR1 as SGDLS and CDR2 as YYNGEE. The CDR3 is 13 amino acids. V shed 3 bases and J shed 6 bases, with 10 bases lying between them. The CDR3 loop is CASSGMGVNEQFF. The CDR3 nucleotides are TGTGCCAGCAGCGGGATGGGGGTCAATGAGCAGTTCTTC.

The chain carries TRBV7-3 and TRBJ2-7, with 9 nucleotides matching TRBD1. This CDR3 is 14 amino acids long. CDR1 SGHTA and CDR2 FQGTGA come from the germline V gene. V lost 6 bases and J lost 3; bases outside the gene matches: 6. Here the CDR3 DNA reads TGTGCCAGCAGTCCGGGACAGGGTTTCTACGAGCAGTACTTC. Its protein is CASSPGQGFYEQYF.

Note on this clonotype: This likely traces to a read error, being one base from a far larger clone. This sequence joins TRBV29-1 and TRBJ2-7; D gene uncertain. CDR1 is SQVTM, CDR2 ANQGSEA, per germline. The CDR3 consists of 12 residues. Trimming took off 7 bases at V and 7 bases at J, with 17 bases between the two ends. The CDR3 DNA sequence: TGCAGCGCCATAAAAGATCAGAATGAGCAGTACTTC. Translation gives CSAIKDQNEQYF.

This clonotype has ten or more counts. The rearrangement joins TRBV19 to TRBJ2-5; 10 bases map to TRBD2. The CDR3 spans 15 residues. V trimming: 2 bases; J trimming: 2 bases; junction bases outside the gene matches: 2. Germline CDR1 LNHDA, CDR2 SQIVND (reference sequence). The CDR3 reads CASSITAGGQETQYF. For the CDR3, the DNA is TGTGCCAGTAGTATAACAGCGGGGGGGCAAGAGACCCAGTACTTC.

This clonotype was counted many times. The chain has TRBV5-1 and TRBJ1-3; TRBD1 agrees at 8 bases. This CDR3 contains 15 residues. V shed 3 bases, J shed 2 bases, and the junction held 4 bases outside the gene matches. Germline V gene data show CDR1 as SGHRS and CDR2 as YFSETQ. CDR3 nucleotide sequence: TGCGCCAGCAGCTATAGGACAGGGCCTGGAAACACCATATATTTT. Encoded protein: CASSYRTGPGNTIYF.

The sample holds many counts of this clonotype. This chain uses TRBV3-1 with TRBJ2-7; D gene ambiguous. Germline lookup yields CDR1 LGHDT and CDR2 YNNKEL (reference sequence). The V and J ends lost 1 base and 3 bases respectively, with 13 bases between them. The CDR3 spans 15 residues. The CDR3 reads CASSQGSATYYEQYF. The CDR3 DNA reads as TGTGCCAGCAGCCAAGGCTCGGCCACGTACTACGAGCAGTACTTC.

This clonotype was seen many times. The chain recombines TRBV19 with TRBJ2-2; D is undetermined. V was cut by 3 bases and J by 8 bases, with 13 bases left in between. Germline V gene sequence: CDR1 LNHDA, CDR2 SQIVND (reference sequence). The CDR3 runs to 14 residues. The CDR3 here is CASSIPWTGGELFF. The DNA for the CDR3 is TGTGCCAGTAGTATCCCTTGGACCGGGGGGGAGCTGTTTTTT.

This clonotype has at least ten counts. This chain joins TRBV10-3 and TRBJ2-3; no clear D. Germline V gives CDR1 ENHRY, CDR2 SYGVKD. Trimming removed 7 bases from V and 1 base from J, with 6 bases in between. The CDR3 is 12 residues long. CDR3 amino acids: CAINGGTDTQYF. CDR3 DNA sequence: TGTGCCATCAATGGGGGCACAGATACGCAGTATTTT.

This clonotype showed up many times. V is TRBV20-1 and J is TRBJ2-5, with D hard to call. V lost 3 bases to trimming and J lost 2 bases, with 13 bases between them. CDR3 length: 14 amino acids. CDR1 and CDR2 (germline): DFQATT, SNEGSKA (reference sequence). CDR3 bases: TGCAGTGCTAGGTCATCAAAGGGACAAGAGACCCAGTACTTC. Protein product: CSARSSKGQETQYF.

The table lists this clonotype with many counts. V usage is TRBV6-4 and J usage is TRBJ2-3; D uncertain. The CDR3 length is 15 residues. CDR1 is MRHNA, CDR2 SNTAGT, per germline. The V gene lost 5 bases and the J gene lost 1 base, with 13 bases spanning the gap. CDR3 sequence reads: CASSFGRVGTDTQYF. For the CDR3, the DNA is TGTGCCAGCAGTTTTGGACGGGTAGGCACAGATACGCAGTATTTT.

The chain links TRBV27 to TRBJ2-2; D not resolved. Trimming took off 3 bases at V and 1 base at J, with 3 bases between the two ends. The germline gives CDR1 MNHEY, CDR2 SMNVEV (reference sequence). The CDR3 has 13 amino acids. The CDR3, as DNA: TGTGCCAGCAGTTTTCGGAACACCGGGGAGCTGTTTTTT. It is translated as CASSFRNTGELFF.

The chain links TRBV5-1 to TRBJ2-7; no reliable D call. Germline lookup yields CDR1 SGHRS and CDR2 YFSETQ. This CDR3 is 14 amino acids long. The ends were cut back, 0 bases at V and 0 bases at J, with 7 bases in the middle. The chain's CDR3 is CASSLGESSYEQYF. CDR3 bases: TGCGCCAGCAGCTTGGGGGAAAGCTCCTACGAGCAGTACTTC.